The rows below give T cell receptor beta chains drawn from one sample of a study of technical replicates of blood from a few donors. Produced via immunoSEQ multiplex PCR; TCRdb's table is partial and in-frame only. The sample lists some 87,000 clones, 92% occurring once. Sequencing input: T cells isolated from PBMCs. The receptors originated from a human donor in good health. CDR3s include the opening cysteine and the closing phenylalanine or tryptophan. The order of the fields is D gene, V gene, J gene, CDR3 DNA, CDR3 protein. D genes are given only for firm matches.

NA,TRBV27,TRBJ1-3,TGTGCCAGCAGTTTGGGGCCCTTTACAGAAGACGGAAACACCATATATTTT,CASSLGPFTEDGNTIYF
NA,TRBV5-1,TRBJ2-7,TGCGCCAGCAGCTTGGGTGAAGCGAGGGTCGCGCAGTACTTC,CASSLGEARVAQYF
NA,TRBV27,TRBJ1-2,TGTGTCAGTAGGGGGAACAGGTTCTATGGCTACACCTTC,CVSRGNRFYGYTF
NA,TRBV4-2,TRBJ2-7,TGTGCCAGCAGCCAAGAATCGGGGTGGCAGGCGAACTCCTACGAGCAGTACTTC,CASSQESGWQANSYEQYF
NA,TRBV29-1,TRBJ2-2,TGCAGCTGTAGGACATTGGACACCGGGGAGCTGTTTTTT,CSCRTLDTGELFF
NA,TRBV7-2,TRBJ2-7,TGTGCCAGCAGCGTTCGAGTCTCAGGGGCCTATCTCTACGAGCAGTACTTC,CASSVRVSGAYLYEQYF
NA,TRBV29-1,TRBJ2-7,TGCAGCGTTGTGACCACAGGAATTATCGAGCAGTACTTC,CSVVTTGIIEQYF
TRBD1,TRBV5-1,TRBJ1-3,TGCGCCAGCAGCTCTAGACAGGGATTTGCTGGAAACACCATATATTTT,CASSSRQGFAGNTIYF
NA,TRBV25-1,TRBJ2-7,TGTGCCAGCAGTGAATGGGGAGTAGCCTACGAGCAGTACTTC,CASSEWGVAYEQYF
NA,TRBV4-1,TRBJ2-5,TGCGCCAGCAGCCAAGTTTGGGAGCTCGGAGGGGAGACCCAGTACTTC,CASSQVWELGGETQYF
TRBD2,TRBV5-1,TRBJ2-3,TGCGCCAGCAGGGGGAGTGGACTAGCGGGAGGAGATACGCAGTATTTT,CASRGSGLAGGDTQYF